The next 14 T cell receptor beta chains were all read from a single sample in a study of cytomegalovirus exposure and HLA in healthy donors. 60 Vbeta and 13 Jbeta primers were used in PCR. TCRdb's copy holds only in-frame clones and misses some; the assay was immunoSEQ multiplex PCR. The profile shows under 200,000 clones, roughly four fifths of them singletons. Specimen: PBMCs. The receptors were gathered from a girl aged 2 to 9 in good health and CMV-seropositive.

The rearrangement uses TRBV10-3 and TRBJ2-7, with 8 bases identical to TRBD2. This CDR3 spans 15 amino acids. V gave up 4 bases and J gave up 3 bases; unmatched junction bases: 8. Germline loops: CDR1 ENHRY, CDR2 SYGVKD. The CDR3 region has the DNA TGTGCCATCAGTGGGGTCTTGGGGACTAGCTACGAGCAGTACTTC. It specifies CAISGVLGTSYEQYF.

This clone has more than one count but fewer than ten. The DNA of the CDR3 is TGTGCCAGCAGCCAAGCCGACAGGGTTTGGGATACGCAGTATTTT. Encoded protein: CASSQADRVWDTQYF. The chain uses TRBV14 and TRBJ2-3, with TRBD1 matching 7 bases. CDR1 SGHDN and CDR2 FVKESK come from the germline V gene. This CDR3 has 15 residues. The J segment lost 6 bases and the V segment lost 1 base, leaving 7 bases of the junction unmatched. Full variable domain (outside the CDR3, taken from reference TRBV14 and TRBJ2-3): EAGVTQFPSHSVIEKGQTVTLRCDPISGHDNLYWYRRVMGKEIKFLLHFVKESKQDESGMPNNRFLAERTGGTYSTLKVQPAELEDSGVYFCASSQADRVWDTQYFGPGTRLTVL.

This chain joins TRBV28 and TRBJ1-4, with a weak D call TRBD1 (5 bases). Germline loops: CDR1 MDHEN, CDR2 SYDVKM. V lost 8 bases, J lost 7 bases, and 17 bases lay in between. The CDR3 spans 14 residues. The CDR3 DNA reads TGTGCCAGCTCTGCCCGGTGGCAGGGTGAAAAACTGTTTTTT. Its translation: CASSARWQGEKLFF.

J is TRBJ2-1 and V is TRBV28; 14 positions match TRBD2. There are 15 residues in the CDR3. CDR1 MDHEN and CDR2 SYDVKM come from the germline V gene. J gave up 8 bases and V 3 bases, and 3 bases lay outside the gene matches. The CDR3 sequence: CASSLTSGRADEQFF. The CDR3 DNA follows: TGTGCCAGCAGTTTGACTAGCGGGAGGGCGGATGAGCAGTTCTTC.

The chain recombines TRBV15 with TRBJ1-5; D not resolved. CDR3 size: 15 residues. The V end was cut by 0 bases, the J end by 0 bases, with 6 bases between. The germline gives CDR1 LNHNV, CDR2 YYDKDF (reference sequence). The CDR3 spells CATSRDRSSNQPQHF. CDR3 in DNA: TGTGCCACCAGCAGAGATAGGAGTAGCAATCAGCCCCAGCATTTT. Full variable domain (missing parts from reference TRBV15 and TRBJ1-5): DAMVIQNPRYQVTQFGKPVTLSCSQTLNHNVMYWYQQKSSQAPKLLFHYYDKDFNNEADTPDNFQSRRPNTSFCFLDIRSPGLGDTAMYLCATSRDRSSNQPQHFGDGTRLSIL.

For the CDR3, the DNA is TGCGCCAGCAGTTATGACTCCCTTGCCGAGACCCAGTACTTC. Translation: CASSYDSLAETQYF. V and J are TRBV10-1 and TRBJ2-5, with no clear D. The CDR3 is 14 amino acids. Germline V gives CDR1 WNHNN, CDR2 SYGVQD (reference sequence). V lost 5 bases to trimming and J lost 5 bases, with 15 bases between them.

The V gene is TRBV5-8, the J gene TRBJ2-7, with 12 bases that match TRBD2. The germline V gene has CDR1 SGHTS and CDR2 YDEGEE. V shed 4 bases and J 0 bases; nucleotides not matched to a gene: 11. The CDR3 is 18 residues long. The CDR3: CASSKGLAGFLASYEQYF. For the CDR3, the DNA is TGTGCCAGCAGCAAAGGACTAGCGGGATTCCTGGCCTCCTACGAGCAGTACTTC. Supplemented by reference TRBV5-8 and TRBJ2-7, the full variable domain reads EAGVTQSPTHLIKTRGQQATLRCSPISGHTSVYWYQQALGLGLQFLLWYDEGEERNRGNFPPRFSGRQFPNYSSELNVNALELEDSALYLCASSKGLAGFLASYEQYFGPGTRLTVT.

V and J are TRBV27 and TRBJ2-1; 8 bases line up with TRBD2. This CDR3 spans 14 amino acids. The germline gives CDR1 MNHEY, CDR2 SMNVEV (reference sequence). J lost 3 bases, V lost 7 bases, and 5 bases had no gene match. The CDR3 loop is CASKRRGDYNEQFF. In DNA, the CDR3 is TGTGCCAGCAAGAGGCGGGGGGACTACAATGAGCAGTTCTTC.

The chain combines TRBV28 with TRBJ2-7; D is ambiguous. V was shortened by 5 bases and J by 6 bases, with 11 bases between the two germline ends. This CDR3 is 12 amino acids long. Germline lookup yields CDR1 MDHEN and CDR2 SYDVKM. The CDR3 protein is CASSLRRAEQYF. CDR3 DNA: TGTGCCAGCAGTCTACGTCGAGCCGAGCAGTACTTC.

This sequence joins TRBV9 and TRBJ2-5, with TRBD2 as a possible D gene (6 bases). CDR1 and CDR2 (germline): SGDLS, YYNGEE. CDR3 length equals 15 residues. The V gene lost 3 bases and the J gene lost 1 base, with 13 bases spanning the gap. The CDR3 loop is CASSEGHGGQETQYF. The CDR3 region has the DNA TGTGCCAGCAGCGAGGGGCACGGGGGCCAAGAGACCCAGTACTTC.

This chain joins TRBV15 and TRBJ2-7; TRBD2 aligns across 11 bases. The germline CDR1 and CDR2 sequences are LNHNV and YYDKDF (reference sequence). The CDR3 has 15 amino acids. The V segment lost 0 bases and the J segment 6 bases; nucleotides outside the gene matches: 4. In DNA, the CDR3 is TGTGCCACCAGCAGAGATACTAGCGGGAGTAGCGAGCAGTACTTC. Its protein product is CATSRDTSGSSEQYF.

The chain is built from TRBV27 and TRBJ2-7, with 8 bases aligning to TRBD2. V was clipped by 4 bases and J by 4 bases; unmatched bases: 12. Germline V gene sequence: CDR1 MNHEY, CDR2 SMNVEV (reference sequence). CDR3 length: 16 amino acids. The CDR3 nucleotides are TGTGCCAGCAGTTGGAGGTGGCTAGCGGGTGTGTACGAGCAGTACTTC. As protein: CASSWRWLAGVYEQYF.

The chain joins TRBV29-1 to TRBJ1-1; 7 bases line up with TRBD1. This CDR3 is 14 amino acids long. Germline V gene sequence: CDR1 SQVTM, CDR2 ANQGSEA. J gave up 7 bases and V 4 bases, and 12 bases lay outside the gene matches. The CDR3 region is CSVVQEGTVLEAFF. The CDR3 DNA sequence: TGCAGCGTTGTACAAGAAGGGACAGTGCTTGAAGCTTTCTTT.

The chain uses TRBV21-1 and TRBJ1-5. TRBV21-1 is a listed pseudogene. The CDR3 has 14 amino acids. CDR3 sequence reads: CAIDGRGICQPQHF. Here the CDR3 DNA reads TGTGCCATCGATGGTCGGGGTATTTGTCAGCCCCAGCATTTT.